A single sample gave rise to the 28 T cell receptor beta chains below, sequenced in a study of blood T cell repertoires in COVID-19. The method was immunoSEQ multiplex PCR; TCRdb's version includes in-frame clones alone and lacks a portion of them. The repertoire holds about 170,000 clones, around 85% seen once, with about 1.2% in the top ten. What was sequenced was peripheral blood. The receptors here all came from a man in his sixties who had recovered from COVID-19.

J is TRBJ1-2 and V is TRBV30, with D possibly matching TRBD1 (6 bases). The germline V gene has CDR1 GTSNPN and CDR2 SVGIG (reference sequence). The CDR3 is 13 residues long. V was shortened by 7 bases and J by 2 bases, with 14 bases between the two germline ends. The CDR3 here is CASSKGENYGYTF. For the CDR3, the DNA is TGTGCCTCCTCGAAGGGGGAGAACTATGGCTACACCTTC.

This chain joins TRBV6-5 and TRBJ1-6; a possible D gene is TRBD1 (5 bases). The germline V gene encodes CDR1 MNHEY and CDR2 SVGAGI. Trimming pared 6 bases from V and 2 bases from J, leaving 8 bases between. The CDR3 totals 14 residues. Written as DNA, the CDR3 is TGTGCCAGCAGGGGGGGGGCCTATAATTCACCCCTCCACTTT. Its protein is CASRGGAYNSPLHF.

The gene calls are TRBV7-8 and TRBJ1-5; TRBD1 is a possible D gene (6 bases). In germline, CDR1 is SGHVS, CDR2 FQNEAQ. The CDR3 consists of 17 residues. Trimming left V 5 bases short and J 2 bases short, with 19 bases between. The CDR3 sequence is CASSTKGGARGNQPQHF. The CDR3 coding sequence is TGTGCCAGCAGCACGAAGGGGGGGGCGCGGGGCAATCAGCCCCAGCATTTT.

The rearrangement joins TRBV19 to TRBJ2-5; TRBD2 agrees at 10 bases. Losses at the gene ends were 6 bases for V and 5 bases for J; bases not matched to a gene: 9. CDR3 length equals 15 residues. Germline V gene data show CDR1 as LNHDA and CDR2 as SQIVND (reference sequence). The CDR3 is CASSPAGGVWETQYF. The DNA of the CDR3 is TGTGCCAGTAGCCCAGCGGGGGGGGTGTGGGAGACCCAGTACTTC.

The chain joins TRBV20-1 to TRBJ1-1; D remains ambiguous. The CDR3 covers 14 residues. V was cut by 3 bases and J by 1 base, with 12 bases left in between. CDR1 DFQATT and CDR2 SNEGSKA come from the germline V gene (reference sequence). CDR3 protein: CSASRVPGNTEAFF. The CDR3 nucleotides read TGCAGTGCTAGTCGTGTCCCGGGGAACACTGAAGCTTTCTTT.

The V call is TRBV5-1, the J call TRBJ1-2, with no clear D. The CDR3 spans 13 residues. Per germline, CDR1 SGHRS and CDR2 YFSETQ. V lost 7 bases and J 4 bases, leaving 14 bases between the germline ends. This chain's CDR3 is CASSQEGIYGYTF. CDR3 nucleotide sequence: TGCGCCAGCTCGCAAGAGGGCATCTATGGCTACACCTTC.

The gene calls are TRBV10-3 and TRBJ1-5; 9 positions match TRBD1. V was clipped by 4 bases and J by 4 bases; unmatched bases: 2. The germline V gene encodes CDR1 ENHRY and CDR2 SYGVKD. The CDR3 covers 14 residues. The CDR3 is CAISGGQGNQPQHF. In DNA, the CDR3 is TGTGCCATCAGTGGTGGACAGGGGAATCAGCCCCAGCATTTT.

The rearrangement uses TRBV15 and TRBJ2-4; D not resolved. CDR1 LNHNV and CDR2 YYDKDF come from the germline V gene (reference sequence). V was pared by 1 base and J by 0 bases, with 10 bases between. The CDR3 covers 16 residues. The DNA of the CDR3 is TGTGCCACCAGCAGAGGCGGTACCCTAGCCAAAAACATTCAGTACTTC. This encodes CATSRGGTLAKNIQYF.

This clone was detected a few times. The rearrangement joins TRBV24-1 to TRBJ1-5, with a tentative D call TRBD1 (6 bases). CDR1 and CDR2 from the germline V gene are KGHDR and SFDVKD. V lost 9 bases to trimming and J lost 0 bases, with 8 bases between them. This CDR3 is built from 13 residues. DNA for the CDR3: TGTGCCACCGGACAGTATAGCAATCAGCCCCAGCATTTT. As protein: CATGQYSNQPQHF.

The CDR3 protein is CASRRTGENTEAFF. Written as DNA, the CDR3 is TGTGCCAGCAGAAGAACAGGGGAGAACACTGAAGCTTTCTTT. The rearrangement joins TRBV6-6 to TRBJ1-1; 7 bases align to TRBD1. The germline V gene has CDR1 MNHNY and CDR2 SVGAGI (reference sequence). The CDR3 runs to 14 residues. V gave up 6 bases and J gave up 1 base; unmatched junction bases: 5.

The genes are TRBV6-5 and TRBJ1-2; D uncertain. This CDR3 spans 12 amino acids. The germline CDR1 and CDR2 sequences are MNHEY and SVGAGI. V lost 3 bases to trimming and J lost 0 bases, with 2 bases between them. The CDR3 is CASSYTNYGYTF. In nucleotides, the CDR3 is TGTGCCAGCAGTTATACTAACTATGGCTACACCTTC.

This chain connects TRBV2 to TRBJ1-2; 7 bases map to TRBD1. The germline CDR1 and CDR2 sequences are SNHLY and FYNNEI. Losses at the gene ends were 6 bases for V and 0 bases for J; bases not matched to a gene: 4. There are 14 residues in the CDR3. The CDR3 DNA reads as TGTGCCAGCAGCCCCAGGGGGACTAACTATGGCTACACCTTC. Translated, it gives CASSPRGTNYGYTF.

V and J are TRBV6-5 and TRBJ1-5; TRBD1 aligns across 9 bases. This CDR3 has 13 residues. J lost 6 bases, V lost 5 bases, and 2 bases had no gene match. Per the germline V gene, CDR1 is MNHEY and CDR2 is SVGAGI. CDR3 sequence reads: CASSRDRAQPQHF. In DNA, the CDR3 is TGTGCCAGCAGTCGGGACAGGGCTCAGCCCCAGCATTTT.

The CDR3 spells CASIGGRGGYTF. CDR3 nucleotides: TGTGCCAGCATAGGGGGACGCGGTGGCTACACCTTC. This sequence joins TRBV25-1 and TRBJ1-2; tentatively, D is TRBD1 (6 bases). The CDR3 contains 12 residues. The V gene's germline CDR1 is MGHDK and CDR2 SYGVNS. V lost 7 bases to trimming and J lost 7 bases, with 13 bases between them.

The chain recombines TRBV5-6 with TRBJ1-5, with 11 bases that match TRBD1. Per germline, CDR1 SGHDT and CDR2 YYEEEE. V lost 6 bases and J lost 6; bases outside the gene matches: 8. The CDR3 extends over 15 amino acids. CDR3 nucleotide sequence: TGTGCCAGCACGAAAAGGGACAGGGGGTTTCAGCCCCAGCATTTT. This codes for CASTKRDRGFQPQHF. The entire variable domain, with the rest obtained from reference TRBV5-6 and TRBJ1-5, is as follows: DAGVTQSPTHLIKTRGQQVTLRCSPKSGHDTVSWYQQALGQGPQFIFQYYEEEERQRGNFPDRFSGHQFPNYSSELNVNALLLGDSALYLCASTKRDRGFQPQHFGDGTRLSIL.

This rearrangement joins TRBV18 to TRBJ1-2; 10 nucleotides agree with TRBD1. The germline V gene encodes CDR1 KGHSH and CDR2 LQKENI. Trimming at V came to 3 bases and at J to 4 bases, leaving 8 bases not matched to a gene. The CDR3 spans 16 residues. The CDR3 sequence: CASSPRQGAVSYGYTF. CDR3 coding DNA: TGTGCCAGCTCACCCCGACAGGGGGCGGTTAGCTATGGCTACACCTTC.

J is TRBJ2-7 and V is TRBV7-9; 10 nucleotides match TRBD2. Per the germline V gene, CDR1 is SEHNR and CDR2 is FQNEAQ (reference sequence). With V trimmed by 0 bases and J by 2 bases, 7 bases remained unmatched. There are 17 residues in the CDR3. CDR3 bases: TGTGCCAGCAGCTTAGCAGTCGCTAGCGGGGGAGCCTACGAGCAGTACTTC. Its protein is CASSLAVASGGAYEQYF.

CDR3 in amino acids: CASSPGYGGDTDTQYF. As DNA, the CDR3 is TGTGCCAGCAGCCCCGGGTACGGGGGGGACACAGATACGCAGTATTTT. The gene calls are TRBV7-9 and TRBJ2-3, with TRBD2 identical over 8 bases. CDR3 length: 16 residues. V shed 5 bases and J 2 bases; nucleotides not matched to a gene: 9. Germline V gives CDR1 SEHNR, CDR2 FQNEAQ (reference sequence).

The V gene is TRBV18, the J gene TRBJ2-7; D uncertain. Germline CDR1 reads KGHSH; CDR2 reads LQKENI. Deletions cut 3 bases from V and 5 bases from J, with 11 bases between. The CDR3 loop spans 13 amino acids. The DNA for the CDR3 is TGTGCCAGCTCACCGCGCCCTTTGGACGAGCAGTACTTC. Translating it yields CASSPRPLDEQYF.

The V and J genes are TRBV11-2 and TRBJ2-6; 9 positions agree with TRBD1. The V segment lost 5 bases and the J segment 4 bases; nucleotides outside the gene matches: 15. CDR1 and CDR2 from the germline V gene are SGHAT and FQNNGV. The CDR3 runs 19 residues. The CDR3 is CASSAFRDRVSEGANVLTF. CDR3 sequence (DNA): TGTGCCAGCAGCGCGTTCCGGGACAGGGTATCGGAAGGGGCCAACGTCCTGACTTTC.

The chain recombines TRBV5-8 with TRBJ2-7; 9 bases are shared with TRBD1. After removal of 1 base from V and 4 bases from J, the junction contained 6 bases not matched to a gene. The CDR3 contains 15 residues. Germline assignment: CDR1 SGHTS and CDR2 YDEGEE. CDR3 amino acids: CASSLSPGTGYEQYF. For the CDR3, the DNA is TGTGCCAGCAGCTTGTCTCCCGGGACAGGGTACGAGCAGTACTTC. Full variable domain (remainder filled in from reference TRBV5-8 and TRBJ2-7): EAGVTQSPTHLIKTRGQQATLRCSPISGHTSVYWYQQALGLGLQFLLWYDEGEERNRGNFPPRFSGRQFPNYSSELNVNALELEDSALYLCASSLSPGTGYEQYFGPGTRLTVT.

This clone was observed a few times. The gene calls are TRBV4-1 and TRBJ2-1, with D possibly TRBD2 on 6 matching bases. The V gene's germline CDR1 is MGHRA and CDR2 YSYEKL. Trimming removed 6 bases from V and 9 bases from J, with 12 bases in between. CDR3 size: 12 residues. The CDR3: CASRALGGEQFF. CDR3 sequence (DNA): TGCGCCAGCAGGGCTCTGGGGGGTGAGCAGTTCTTC.

The chain couples TRBV5-1 to TRBJ1-2; 8 bases align to TRBD1. The CDR3 sequence is 14 residues long. CDR1 SGHRS and CDR2 YFSETQ come from the germline V gene. V was pared by 1 base and J by 6 bases, with 5 bases of the junction left unmatched. Here the CDR3 reads CASSLNAGGDGYTF. The CDR3 DNA sequence: TGCGCCAGCAGCTTGAACGCAGGGGGCGATGGCTACACCTTC.

The chain joins TRBV12-5 to TRBJ1-3, with D unresolved. The CDR3 length is 13 residues. CDR1 and CDR2 from the germline V gene are LGHNT and FRNRAP. Trimming stripped 5 bases from V and 7 bases from J, with 12 bases between. CDR3 DNA sequence: TGTGCTAGTGGTCCGCTGGTAGCGAACACCATATATTTT. Encoded protein: CASGPLVANTIYF.

This rearrangement joins TRBV4-1 to TRBJ1-6; TRBD1 agrees at 9 bases. The germline CDR1 and CDR2 sequences are MGHRA and YSYEKL. The CDR3 totals 16 residues. The V segment lost 2 bases and the J segment 9 bases; nucleotides outside the gene matches: 8. The CDR3 nucleotides read TGCGCCAGCAGCCAACCGCCGGGACAGGGTAGTTCACCCCTCCACTTT. The encoded protein is CASSQPPGQGSSPLHF.

V usage is TRBV4-2 and J usage is TRBJ2-3; D is perhaps TRBD2 (7 bases). CDR1 is LGHNA, CDR2 YNFKEQ, per germline. This CDR3 has 16 amino acids. Between the trimmed V and J ends, which lost 4 bases and 2 bases, there was a span of 16 bases. The DNA of the CDR3 is TGTGCCAGCAGCCCAAGAGGGGGGGCAATCACAGATACGCAGTATTTT. Translation: CASSPRGGAITDTQYF.

This clone was counted a few times. CDR3 region: CAWDAGLVGTEAFF. CDR3 nucleotide sequence: TGTGCCTGGGACGCGGGCCTCGTCGGCACTGAAGCTTTCTTT. V and J are TRBV30 and TRBJ1-1; D is unclear. V was trimmed by 5 bases and J by 4 bases, leaving 17 bases between them. Germline-derived CDR1 and CDR2 are GTSNPN and SVGIG (reference sequence). The CDR3 covers 14 residues. Full variable domain (rest looked up from reference TRBV30 and TRBJ1-1): SQTIHQWPATLVQPVGSPLSLECTVEGTSNPNLYWYRQAAGRGLQLLFYSVGIGQISSEVPQNLSASRPQDRQFILSSKKLLLSDSGFYLCAWDAGLVGTEAFFGQGTRLTVV.

The rearrangement uses TRBV3-1 (or the pseudogene TRBV3-2) and TRBJ2-3, with TRBD2 matching over 8 bases. This CDR3 contains 17 residues. V was pared by 4 bases and J by 1 base, with 10 bases of the junction left unmatched. CDR1 is LGHDT, CDR2 YNNKEL, per germline (reference sequence). CDR3: CASSPRSYSGGTDTQYF. DNA of the CDR3: TGTGCCAGCAGCCCACGAAGCTATAGCGGGGGCACAGATACGCAGTATTTT.